The clone carrying this T cell receptor (beta chain) was detected only a few times. Enrolment of Seattle patients took place during active infection, and they were followed longitudinally. This specimen comes from a study of blood T cell repertoires in COVID-19. At the level of the study: PBMCs, B-cell-depleted T cells, or T cells provided the cDNA or gDNA that made up the material.

Authors' methods: Estimates of nucleated cell counts were drawn from the amplification of reference gene primers. Profiling relied on immunoSEQ multiplex PCR, and the TCRdb table lists in-frame clones only, not all of them. The V and J calls and the clone size are those of that table, but D and trimming were determined from the DNA. The repertoire consists of about 200,000 clones, with roughly 86% occurring once and the leading ten covering about 9.4%. Trimming cost V 3 bases and J 1 base, with 11 bases left between them. The CDR3 runs to 14 residues. The germline V gene has CDR1 SGHRS and CDR2 YFSETQ.

What was sequenced was peripheral blood. This TCR was sampled from a woman aged 45-59 years with COVID-19, enrolled during active disease. V is TRBV5-1 and J is TRBJ2-7; D perhaps matches TRBD2 (6 bases). CDR3 in DNA: TGCGCCAGCAGCTGGAATAGCGGTTCCTACGAGCAGTACTTC. This codes for CASSWNSGSYEQYF.